This TCR beta chain was documented in a study of early T cells in non-severe SARS-CoV-2 infection. Study-level background: Alpha and beta chains were unpaired, from unsorted whole-blood bulk RNA.

Trimming removed 2 bases from V and 4 bases from J; junction bases left unmatched: 3. CDR3 size: 16 residues. In germline, CDR1 is MDHEN, CDR2 SYDVKM. Comment on this clonotype: Its antigen is not identified.

Individual cDNA molecules were tagged with unique molecular identifiers, the study reported. One entry per CDR3 protein results from TCRdb running MiXCR on the 5' RACE reads. The top ten hold 6.5% to 8.5% of the sample, which has 43,000 or so distinct CDR3 sequences, less than 8.5% seen once. General observations from the study: Clonotype matching in VDJdb favored anti-spike CD8 responses and did not capture private and CD4 specificities.

This chain joins TRBV28 and TRBJ2-5; 14 nucleotides align to TRBD2. Sequenced: whole blood. The receptor was derived from an adult who was a healthcare worker with PCR-confirmed SARS-CoV-2 infection or an uninfected control (not recorded which). The CDR3 nucleotides are TGTGCCAGCAGTTTACCCGGACTAGCGGGGGGAGAGACCCAGTACTTC. It codes for CASSLPGLAGGETQYF.